Each of the 8 T cell receptor beta chains below was sequenced from the same sample in a study of blood T cell repertoires in COVID-19. Using immunoSEQ multiplex PCR, the repertoire was profiled, and TCRdb retains in-frame clones only, with some absent. The sample has more than 95,000 clones, about three quarters seen once. The specimen was peripheral blood. These receptor sequences come from a man aged 70-80 years with acute or convalescent COVID-19.

This clone was observed a few times. V usage is TRBV30 and J usage is TRBJ2-6, with D tentatively TRBD2 (5 bases). Germline V gene sequence: CDR1 GTSNPN, CDR2 SVGIG (reference sequence). The CDR3 is 16 amino acids. V was trimmed by 7 bases and J by 1 base, leaving 17 bases between them. CDR3 sequence reads: CAYIGSFRSGANVLTF. CDR3 in DNA: TGTGCCTACATAGGGAGTTTTCGTTCTGGGGCCAACGTCCTGACTTTC. Based on the CDR3 plus reference TRBV30 and TRBJ2-6, the full variable domain is SQTIHQWPATLVQPVGSPLSLECTVEGTSNPNLYWYRQAAGRGLQLLFYSVGIGQISSEVPQNLSASRPQDRQFILSSKKLLLSDSGFYLCAYIGSFRSGANVLTFGAGSRLTVL.

The chain uses TRBV3-1 (or the pseudogene TRBV3-2) and TRBJ2-3; 9 bases align to TRBD2. After removal of 1 base from V and 0 bases from J, the junction contained 5 bases not matched to a gene. The germline V gene encodes CDR1 LGHDT and CDR2 YNNKEL (reference sequence). This CDR3 is built from 17 residues. CDR3 sequence reads: CASSQVELAGSTDTQYF. The CDR3 DNA reads TGTGCCAGCAGCCAAGTAGAGCTAGCGGGGAGCACAGATACGCAGTATTTT.

This chain joins TRBV5-4 and TRBJ2-2, with 12 bases fitting TRBD1. V shed 4 bases, J shed 4 bases, and the junction held 14 bases outside the gene matches. The CDR3 is 19 amino acids. Germline V gene data show CDR1 as SGHNT and CDR2 as YYREEE (reference sequence). CDR3 amino acids: CASSTGTGGFLGGTGELFF. The CDR3 DNA sequence: TGTGCCAGCAGCACCGGGACAGGGGGCTTTCTCGGGGGCACCGGGGAGCTGTTTTTT.

The rearrangement joins TRBV29-1 to TRBJ1-1; 7 bases are shared with TRBD1. Germline values: CDR1 SQVTM, CDR2 ANQGSEA. The CDR3 is 13 amino acids. J lost 1 base, V lost 7 bases, and 6 bases had no gene match. The CDR3 is CSGQTGRNTEAFF. The DNA for the CDR3 is TGCAGCGGCCAGACAGGGAGGAACACTGAAGCTTTCTTT. Supplemented by reference TRBV29-1 and TRBJ1-1, the full variable domain reads SAVISQKPSRDICQRGTSLTIQCQVDSQVTMMFWYRQQPGQSLTLIATANQGSEATYESGFVIDKFPISRPNLTFSTLTVSNMSPEDSSIYLCSGQTGRNTEAFFGQGTRLTVV.

A note on this clone: The junction departs from the called germline gene at one end, perhaps through a read error. The V and J genes are TRBV15 and TRBJ1-6, with 8 nucleotides matching TRBD1. The CDR3 runs 18 residues. Germline V gene data show CDR1 as LNHNV and CDR2 as YYDKDF (reference sequence). CDR3 sequence reads: CATSRDPIRTGIVSPLYF. The DNA for the CDR3 is TGTGCCACCAGCAGAGATCCGATTAGGACAGGGATAGTATCACCCCTCTACTTT.

CDR3 coding DNA: TGTGCCAGCAGTCTACCGACATTCTCCTACGAGCAGTACTTC. It codes for CASSLPTFSYEQYF. V gene TRBV28 combines with J gene TRBJ2-7; D is uncertain. This CDR3 region has 14 residues. Germline V gene sequence: CDR1 MDHEN, CDR2 SYDVKM. V was shortened by 5 bases and J by 0 bases, with 11 bases between the two germline ends.

The chain employs TRBV24-1 and TRBJ1-2; D gene uncertain. Deletions cut 4 bases from V and 4 bases from J, with 12 bases between. Germline V gene data show CDR1 as KGHDR and CDR2 as SFDVKD. This CDR3 is 14 amino acids long. The CDR3 DNA reads TGTGCCACCAGTGAGCCGACGGAGAGCTATGGCTACACCTTC. This encodes CATSEPTESYGYTF.

The genes are TRBV27 and TRBJ2-7; D remains unclear. There are 13 residues in the CDR3. The germline CDR1 and CDR2 sequences are MNHEY and SMNVEV (reference sequence). The V and J ends lost 2 bases and 3 bases respectively, with 8 bases between them. In nucleotides, the CDR3 is TGTGCCAGCAGTTTAGGCAGGAACTACGAGCAGTACTTC. This gives the protein CASSLGRNYEQYF.